The 5 T cell receptor beta chains in this list originate from one sample, sequenced in a study of T-cell memory formation after mild COVID-19. TCRdb reprocessed the 5' RACE reads with MiXCR, giving one entry per CDR3 protein. The sample includes around 340,000 distinct CDR3 sequences, 10% to 15% of them seen just once. The sample was PBMCs or a T cell subset sorted from them (not recorded which). All receptors derive from a man aged 18 to 35 who had mild COVID-19 (a few samples of this study predate the infection). Cell type and time point are not known.

The chain uses TRBV5-1 and TRBJ2-7; TRBD1 matches 9 bases. Unmatched junction bases numbered 10, after V lost 3 bases and J lost 0 bases. Per the germline V gene, CDR1 is SGHRS and CDR2 is YFSETQ. The CDR3 sequence is 17 residues long. The CDR3 nucleotides are TGCGCCAGCAGCTCCCCGCGGGACAGGGAGACCTCCTACGAGCAGTACTTC. This sequence encodes CASSSPRDRETSYEQYF.

A few counts support this clonotype. The CDR3 here is CASSEYLGAGANVLTF. The CDR3 coding sequence is TGTGCCAGCAGTGAATATTTAGGGGCTGGGGCCAACGTCCTGACTTTC. The V call is TRBV25-1, the J call TRBJ2-6, with D possibly TRBD1 on 5 matching bases. With 0 bases removed from V and 2 bases from J, the gap between germline ends came to 8 bases. The germline V gene has CDR1 MGHDK and CDR2 SYGVNS. The CDR3 spans 16 residues.

This clonotype turned up a few times. The gene calls are TRBV30 and TRBJ2-3; possible D gene TRBD1, 6 bases. Germline assignment: CDR1 GTSNPN and CDR2 SVGIG (reference sequence). This CDR3 comprises 13 residues. V lost 3 bases and J 5 bases, leaving 12 bases between the germline ends. The CDR3 sequence: CAWSTGLGDTQYF. As DNA, the CDR3 is TGTGCCTGGAGCACAGGGCTTGGAGATACGCAGTATTTT.

This clonotype was detected only a few times. This chain joins TRBV5-5 and TRBJ1-4; tentative D call: TRBD1 (6 bases). Germline V lookup: CDR1 SGHKS, CDR2 YYEKEE (reference sequence). Trimming shortened V by 2 bases and J by 1 base, and 15 bases separated the two germline ends. The length of the CDR3 is 17 residues. CDR3 nucleotides: TGTGCCAGCAGCTTCAGACAGGAGAGGTTAACTAATGAAAAACTGTTTTTT. This codes for CASSFRQERLTNEKLFF.

The chain has TRBV2 and TRBJ1-1, with D hard to call. This CDR3 is built from 12 residues. V lost 7 bases and J 4 bases, leaving 10 bases between the germline ends. From germline, CDR1 is SNHLY and CDR2 FYNNEI. Written as DNA, the CDR3 is TGTGCCAGCACCCCGGGAGGCACTGAAGCTTTCTTT. Amino acids: CASTPGGTEAFF.